This T cell receptor beta chain originates from a study of blood T cell repertoires in COVID-19. Germline loops: CDR1 WNHNN, CDR2 SYGVQD (reference sequence). V lost 2 bases to trimming and J lost 2 bases; unmatched junction nucleotides: 10. CDR3 length equals 17 residues. The repertoire was sequenced with immunoSEQ multiplex PCR; TCRdb's copy has only in-frame clones and lacks some. This sample has approximately 45,000 clones, with 88% found just once. This clonotype was sampled from a human donor in a cohort sampled during active COVID-19. The sequencing sample was made of peripheral blood. The chain carries TRBV10-1 and TRBJ2-3; 7 bases line up with TRBD2. The CDR3 protein is CASSEMKRGRYTDTQYF. CDR3 nucleotide sequence: TGCGCCAGCAGTGAGATGAAGCGGGGTCGGTACACAGATACGCAGTATTTT.